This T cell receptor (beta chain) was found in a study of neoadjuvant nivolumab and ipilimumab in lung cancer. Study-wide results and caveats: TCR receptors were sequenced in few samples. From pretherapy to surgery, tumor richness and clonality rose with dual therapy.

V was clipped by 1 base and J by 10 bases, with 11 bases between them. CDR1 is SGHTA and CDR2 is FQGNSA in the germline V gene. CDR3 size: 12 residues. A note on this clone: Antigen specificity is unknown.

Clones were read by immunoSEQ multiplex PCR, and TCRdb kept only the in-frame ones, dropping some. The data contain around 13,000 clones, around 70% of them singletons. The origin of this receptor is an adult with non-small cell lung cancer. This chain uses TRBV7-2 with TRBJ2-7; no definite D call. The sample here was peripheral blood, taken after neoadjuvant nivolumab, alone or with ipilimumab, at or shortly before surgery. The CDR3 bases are TGTGCCAGCAGCTTAGTTGTCGGCCACCAGTACTTC. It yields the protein CASSLVVGHQYF.